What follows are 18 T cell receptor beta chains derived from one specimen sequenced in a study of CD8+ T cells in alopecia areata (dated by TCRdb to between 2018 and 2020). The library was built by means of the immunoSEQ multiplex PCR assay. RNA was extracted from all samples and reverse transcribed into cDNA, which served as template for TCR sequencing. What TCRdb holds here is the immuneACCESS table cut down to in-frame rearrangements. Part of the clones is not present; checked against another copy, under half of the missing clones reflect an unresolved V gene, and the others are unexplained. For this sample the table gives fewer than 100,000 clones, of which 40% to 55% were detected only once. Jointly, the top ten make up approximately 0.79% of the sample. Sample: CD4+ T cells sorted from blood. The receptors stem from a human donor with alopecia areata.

DNA for the CDR3: TGCAGCACCAATCATCCCCCGACGTCGGGGTGGGAGACCCAGTACTTC. This codes for CSTNHPPTSGWETQYF. This chain links TRBV29-1 with TRBJ2-5; tentative D call: TRBD2 (5 bases). The CDR3 consists of 16 residues. V was clipped by 8 bases and J by 5 bases, with 27 bases between them. CDR1 is SQVTM, CDR2 ANQGSEA, per germline. Full variable domain (remainder filled in from reference TRBV29-1 and TRBJ2-5): SAVISQKPSRDICQRGTSLTIQCQVDSQVTMMFWYRQQPGQSLTLIATANQGSEATYESGFVIDKFPISRPNLTFSTLTVSNMSPEDSSIYLCSTNHPPTSGWETQYFGPGTRLLVL.

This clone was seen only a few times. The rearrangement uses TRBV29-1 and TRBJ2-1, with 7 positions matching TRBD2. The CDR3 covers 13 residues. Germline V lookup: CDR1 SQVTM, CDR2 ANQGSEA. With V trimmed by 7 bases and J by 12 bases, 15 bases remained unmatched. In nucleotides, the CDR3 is TGCAGCGCTGGGACTATGGGGGATACATGGCAGTTCTTC. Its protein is CSAGTMGDTWQFF.

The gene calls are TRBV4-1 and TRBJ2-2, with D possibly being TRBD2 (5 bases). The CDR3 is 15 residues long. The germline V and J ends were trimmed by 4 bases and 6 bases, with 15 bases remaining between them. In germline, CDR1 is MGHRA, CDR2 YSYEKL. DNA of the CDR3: TGCGCCAGCAGCCTGTCTAGCCTGCGGTCCGGGGAGCTGTTTTTT. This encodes CASSLSSLRSGELFF.

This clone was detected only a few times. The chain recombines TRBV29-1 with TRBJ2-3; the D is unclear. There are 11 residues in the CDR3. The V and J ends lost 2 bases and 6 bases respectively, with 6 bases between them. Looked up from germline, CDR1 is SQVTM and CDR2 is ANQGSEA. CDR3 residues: CSVETMDTQYF. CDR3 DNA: TGCAGCGTTGAAACAATGGATACGCAGTATTTT.

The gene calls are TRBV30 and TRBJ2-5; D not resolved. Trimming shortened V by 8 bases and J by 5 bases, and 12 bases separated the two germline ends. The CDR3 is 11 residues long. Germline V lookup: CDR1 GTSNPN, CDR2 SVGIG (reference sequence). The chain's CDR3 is CAAKGGETQYF. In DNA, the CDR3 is TGTGCCGCTAAGGGCGGTGAGACCCAGTACTTC.

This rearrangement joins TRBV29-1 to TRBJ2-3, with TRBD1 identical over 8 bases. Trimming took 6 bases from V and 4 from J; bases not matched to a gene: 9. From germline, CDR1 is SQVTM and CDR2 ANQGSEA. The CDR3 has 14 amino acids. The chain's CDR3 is CSVTGVLGADTQYF. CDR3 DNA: TGCAGCGTGACAGGGGTCCTAGGGGCAGATACGCAGTATTTT.

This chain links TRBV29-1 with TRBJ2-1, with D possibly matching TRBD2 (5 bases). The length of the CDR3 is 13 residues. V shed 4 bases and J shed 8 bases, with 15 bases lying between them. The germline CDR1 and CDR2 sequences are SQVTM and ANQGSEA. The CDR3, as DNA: TGCAGCGTTGTAAGACGAGGGTACGATGAGCAGTTCTTC. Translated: CSVVRRGYDEQFF.

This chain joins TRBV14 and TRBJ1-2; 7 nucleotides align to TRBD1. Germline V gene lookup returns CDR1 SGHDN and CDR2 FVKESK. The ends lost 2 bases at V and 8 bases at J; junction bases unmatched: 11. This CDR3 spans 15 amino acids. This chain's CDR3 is CASSQQGTARSGYTF. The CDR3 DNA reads TGTGCCAGCAGCCAACAAGGGACAGCCCGCTCGGGCTACACCTTC.

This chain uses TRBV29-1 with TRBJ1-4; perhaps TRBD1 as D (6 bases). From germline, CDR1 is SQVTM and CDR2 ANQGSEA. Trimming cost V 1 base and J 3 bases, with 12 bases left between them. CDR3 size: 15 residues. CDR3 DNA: TGCAGCGTTGAAGGCCGGGACACCTCTAATGAAAAACTGTTTTTT. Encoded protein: CSVEGRDTSNEKLFF.

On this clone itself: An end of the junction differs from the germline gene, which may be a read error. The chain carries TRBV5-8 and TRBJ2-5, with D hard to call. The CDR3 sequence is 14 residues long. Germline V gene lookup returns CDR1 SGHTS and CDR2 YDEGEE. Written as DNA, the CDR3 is TGCGCCAGCAGCTTGGTCCAGGCTCTAGAGACCCAGTACTTC. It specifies CASSLVQALETQYF.

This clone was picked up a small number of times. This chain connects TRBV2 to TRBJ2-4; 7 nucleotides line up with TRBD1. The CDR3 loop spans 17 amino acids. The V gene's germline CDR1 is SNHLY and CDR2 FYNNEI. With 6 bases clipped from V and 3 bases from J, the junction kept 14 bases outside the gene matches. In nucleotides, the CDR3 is TGTGCCAGCAGGGGACAGAGGTTTATTCGAGACAAAAACATTCAGTACTTC. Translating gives CASRGQRFIRDKNIQYF.

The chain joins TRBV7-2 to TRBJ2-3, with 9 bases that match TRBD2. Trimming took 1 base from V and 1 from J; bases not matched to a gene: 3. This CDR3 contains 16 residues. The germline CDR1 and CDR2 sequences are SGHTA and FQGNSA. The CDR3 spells CASSLGASGGTDTQYF. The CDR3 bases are TGTGCCAGCAGCTTAGGGGCTAGCGGGGGCACAGATACGCAGTATTTT.

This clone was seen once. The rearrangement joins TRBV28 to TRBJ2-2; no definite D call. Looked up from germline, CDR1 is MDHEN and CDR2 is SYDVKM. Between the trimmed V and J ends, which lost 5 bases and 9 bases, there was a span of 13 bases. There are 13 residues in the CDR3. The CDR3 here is CASSPLIVRELFF. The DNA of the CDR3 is TGTGCCAGCAGTCCCCTGATCGTCAGGGAGCTGTTTTTT.

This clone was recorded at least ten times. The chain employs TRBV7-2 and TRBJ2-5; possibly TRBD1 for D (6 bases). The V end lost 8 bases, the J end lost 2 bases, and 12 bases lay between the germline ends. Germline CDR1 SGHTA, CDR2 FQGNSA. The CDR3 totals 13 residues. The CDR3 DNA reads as TGTGCCAGCTGCCCGACAGGACAAGAGACCCAGTACTTC. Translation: CASCPTGQETQYF.

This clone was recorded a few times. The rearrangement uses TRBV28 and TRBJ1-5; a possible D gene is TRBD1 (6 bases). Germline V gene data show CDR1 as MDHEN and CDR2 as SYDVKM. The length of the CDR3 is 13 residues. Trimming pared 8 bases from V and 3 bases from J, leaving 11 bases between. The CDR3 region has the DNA TGTGCCAGCCATGGACAGTACAATCAGCCCCAGCATTTT. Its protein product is CASHGQYNQPQHF.

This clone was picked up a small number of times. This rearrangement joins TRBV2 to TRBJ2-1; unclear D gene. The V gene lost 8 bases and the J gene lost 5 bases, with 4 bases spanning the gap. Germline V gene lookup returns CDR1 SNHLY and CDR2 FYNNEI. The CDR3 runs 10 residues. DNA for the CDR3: TGTGCCAGCGGAAACAATGAGCAGTTCTTC. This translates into CASGNNEQFF.

CDR3 in DNA: TGCAGCGTGGCCCCGGGACAGCATCAGCCCCAGCATTTT. It encodes CSVAPGQHQPQHF. The genes are TRBV29-1 and TRBJ1-5, with TRBD1 identical over 7 bases. The V segment lost 6 bases and the J segment 5 bases; nucleotides outside the gene matches: 7. CDR3 size: 13 residues. CDR1 and CDR2 (germline): SQVTM, ANQGSEA.

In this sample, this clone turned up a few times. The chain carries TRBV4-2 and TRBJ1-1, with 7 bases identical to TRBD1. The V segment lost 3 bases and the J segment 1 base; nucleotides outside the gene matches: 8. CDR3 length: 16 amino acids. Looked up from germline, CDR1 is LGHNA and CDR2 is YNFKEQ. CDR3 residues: CASSQQFGTANTEAFF. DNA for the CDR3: TGTGCCAGCAGCCAGCAGTTCGGGACAGCGAACACTGAAGCTTTCTTT.